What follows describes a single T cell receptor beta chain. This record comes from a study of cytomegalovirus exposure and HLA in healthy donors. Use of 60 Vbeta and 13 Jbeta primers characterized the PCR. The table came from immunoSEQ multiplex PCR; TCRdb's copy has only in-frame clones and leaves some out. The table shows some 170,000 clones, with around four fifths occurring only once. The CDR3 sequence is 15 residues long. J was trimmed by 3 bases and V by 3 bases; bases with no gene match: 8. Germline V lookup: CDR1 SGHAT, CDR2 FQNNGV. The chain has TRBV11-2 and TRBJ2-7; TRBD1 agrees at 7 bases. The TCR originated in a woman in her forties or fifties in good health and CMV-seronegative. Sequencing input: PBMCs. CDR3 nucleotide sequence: TGTGCCAGCAGCTTCGCCGGGACAGTCCGCTACGAGCAGTACTTC. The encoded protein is CASSFAGTVRYEQYF. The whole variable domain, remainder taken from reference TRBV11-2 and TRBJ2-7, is EAGVAQSPRYKIIEKRQSVAFWCNPISGHATLYWYQQILGQGPKLLIQFQNNGVVDDSQLPKDRFSAERLKGVDSTLKIQPAKLEDSAVYLCASSFAGTVRYEQYFGPGTRLTVT.